This entry features one T cell receptor beta chain sequence. Its target is not known. The data stem from a study of blood T cells in healthy people across ages. Germline V CDR1 and CDR2: LGHDT, YNNKEL (reference sequence). The CDR3 is made up of 17 amino acids. The V segment lost 3 bases and the J segment 0 bases; nucleotides outside the gene matches: 5. Every sample gave at least 5 micrograms of total RNA when it was extracted. For the second PCR, which ran for roughly 7 to 11 cycles, a sample-barcoded 5' primer and a J-beta primer mix were used. Each CDR3 protein gets one entry after TCRdb re-called the 5' RACE reads with MiXCR. The sample lists around 620,000 distinct CDR3 sequences; roughly a quarter were seen once. Study-wide results and limits: Changes seen in expanded clonotypes were possibly confounded by donor CMV status left unknown.

The TCR was taken from a woman aged 70-85 years in good health. The V and J genes are TRBV3-1 and TRBJ1-6; 7 bases are a match to TRBD1. Sequenced: blood. Here the CDR3 DNA reads TGTGCCAGCAGCCACAGACAGGGAAGCTCCTATAATTCACCCCTCCACTTT. Translation gives CASSHRQGSSYNSPLHF. The entire variable domain, with the rest obtained from reference TRBV3-1 and TRBJ1-6, is as follows: DTAVSQTPKYLVTQMGNDKSIKCEQNLGHDTMYWYKQDSKKFLKIMFSYNNKELIINETVPNRFSPKSPDKAHLNLHINSLELGDSAVYFCASSHRQGSSYNSPLHFGNGTRLTVT.